This paragraph reports one TCR beta chain. Sequencing was performed with immunoSEQ multiplex PCR; in TCRdb, only in-frame clones are kept and a portion is missing. The sample holds a few hundred thousand clones, roughly 83% seen once. The data originate from a study of blood T cell repertoires in COVID-19. The germline V gene encodes CDR1 KGHSH and CDR2 LQKENI. CDR3 length: 17 residues. V lost 1 base and J lost 3, with 19 bases in between. This chain connects TRBV18 to TRBJ2-7; tentative D call: TRBD2 (5 bases). Sequenced material: PBMCs or T cells enriched from blood (not recorded which). This receptor was taken from a middle-aged woman with acute COVID-19. CDR3 loop: CASSPRMEVQAVYEQYF. CDR3 DNA sequence: TGTGCCAGCTCACCACGGATGGAGGTTCAGGCGGTCTACGAGCAGTACTTC. Combining the CDR3 with reference TRBV18 and TRBJ2-7 gives the whole variable domain NAGVMQNPRHLVRRRGQEARLRCSPMKGHSHVYWYRQLPEEGLKFMVYLQKENIIDESGMPKERFSAEFPKEGPSILRIQQVVRGDSAAYFCASSPRMEVQAVYEQYFGPGTRLTVT.